The text below deals with one T cell receptor beta chain. Its target is unknown. The entry originates in a study of T cell responses to AZD1222 COVID-19 vaccine. CDR3 length: 12 amino acids. Germline CDR1 reads SGHAT; CDR2 reads FQNNGV. V lost 4 bases and J lost 9, with 13 bases in between. General observations from the study: Vaccine-associated CD4 TCRs spanned spike, dominant at 160-218 and 743-854.

Only in-frame clones appear in the TCRdb table, and some are missing; sequencing was by immunoSEQ multiplex PCR. The data show about 140,000 clones, around nine tenths seen once. This specimen consisted of peripheral blood, obtained 28 days after the second AZD1222 dose. This rearrangement joins TRBV11-2 to TRBJ2-7; D perhaps matches TRBD1 (6 bases). This receptor was identified in an adult who received the AZD1222 COVID-19 vaccine. The CDR3 sequence: CASSWAGDGQYF. The CDR3 nucleotides are TGTGCCAGCAGCTGGGCAGGGGACGGGCAGTACTTC.